The rows below give T cell receptor beta chains drawn from one sample of a study of CD8 T cells in ankylosing spondylitis. TCRdb reprocessed the 5' RACE reads with MiXCR, giving one entry per CDR3 protein. Here the sample spans about 510,000 distinct CDR3 sequences, under 5.5% being singletons. Sequencing was carried out using blood, either unsorted or a sorted T cell fraction (not recorded which). The receptors originated from a male donor with ankylosing spondylitis. CDR3s include the opening cysteine and the closing phenylalanine or tryptophan. A D gene is named only where the DNA matches it firmly. Expanded clones are given a class, and other clones once, few, many or no size at all.

TRBV15	many	TRBD2	TRBJ2-7	TGTGCCACCAGTCGGAGCGGGAGTTCCTACGAGCAGTACTTC	CATSRSGSSYEQYF
TRBV20-1	few	.	TRBJ2-1	TGCAGTGCTAGGCCCCTCTCCACCTCCTACAATGAGCAGTTCTTC	CSARPLSTSYNEQFF
TRBV11-1	many	.	TRBJ2-3	TGTGCCAGCAGCGCCGGGGAGTACTCAGATACGCAGTATTTT	CASSAGEYSDTQYF
TRBV4-1	.	.	TRBJ2-7	TGCGCCAGCAGCCAAGGAACGGGTTTATTAAGCTCCTACGAGCAGTACTTC	CASSQGTGLLSSYEQYF
TRBV12-3/TRBV12-4	many	TRBD2	TRBJ2-3	TGTGCCAGCAGTGGAGGACTAGCGACCACAGATACGCAGTATTTT	CASSGGLATTDTQYF
TRBV24-1	many	TRBD1	TRBJ2-5	TGTGCCACCAGTGACTCCGGGACAGGACAAGAGACCCAGTACTTC	CATSDSGTGQETQYF
TRBV29-1	many	TRBD1	TRBJ2-7	TGCAGCGTTCTGACAGGGGTTGCCTACGAGCAGTACTTC	CSVLTGVAYEQYF
TRBV12-3/TRBV12-4	many	.	TRBJ1-2	TGTGCCAGCAGCATTACACATAACTATGGCTACACCTTC	CASSITHNYGYTF
TRBV5-1	many	.	TRBJ1-2	TGCGCCAGCAGCTTGGATATTGGCAGAGGCCTTAACTATGGCTACACCTTC	CASSLDIGRGLNYGYTF
TRBV20-1	many	.	TRBJ2-1	TGCAGTGCTAGTGGCGCGGGGAGCTCCTACAATGAGCAGTTCTTC	CSASGAGSSYNEQFF
TRBV6-5	many	TRBD2	TRBJ2-1	TGTGCCAGCAGTTACGCGGGAGCTGGTTACAATGAGCAGTTCTTC	CASSYAGAGYNEQFF
TRBV7-9	many	TRBD1	TRBJ1-1	TGTGCCAGCAGTTGGGGACAGGCCTTGAACACTGAAGCTTTCTTT	CASSWGQALNTEAFF
TRBV12-3/TRBV12-4	many	TRBD1	TRBJ2-5	TGTGCCAGCAGCGGACAGGGTTCTTGGAAGACCCAGTACTTC	CASSGQGSWKTQYF
TRBV5-1	many	.	TRBJ2-7	TGCGCCAGCAGCTTCGGAGTGAACTACGAGCAGTACTTC	CASSFGVNYEQYF
TRBV4-3	many	TRBD1	TRBJ1-2	TGCGCCAGCAGCCAAGAGGACAGGGGCTATGGCTACACCTTC	CASSQEDRGYGYTF
TRBV9	many	.	TRBJ1-1	TGTGCCAGCAGCGGGCCGGGCATGTCGGCTTTCTTT	CASSGPGMSAFF
TRBV20-1	many	.	TRBJ2-1	TGCAGTGCCAGTAGGGGGGACTACTACAATGAGCAGTTCTTC	CSASRGDYYNEQFF
TRBV4-3	.	.	TRBJ2-3	TGCGCCAGCAGCCAAGGGGGCAGGTCCAGCCCTACAGATACGCAGTATTTT	CASSQGGRSSPTDTQYF
TRBV11-1	many	.	TRBJ1-2	TGTGCCAGCAGCTTGATGCAGGGCTCTAACTATGGCTACACCTTC	CASSLMQGSNYGYTF
TRBV4-3	many	TRBD1	TRBJ2-2	TGCGCCAGCAGCCAAGGAATCGACAGGGGAGACACCGGGGAGCTGTTTTTT	CASSQGIDRGDTGELFF
TRBV4-2	many	TRBD2	TRBJ2-7	TGTGCCAGCAGCCAAGAGTCTAGCGGGTTGCACGAGCAGTACTTC	CASSQESSGLHEQYF
TRBV10-3	many	.	TRBJ2-1	TGTGCCATCAGTGAGGAAATCAGGGGACCCTACAATGAGCAGTTCTTC	CAISEEIRGPYNEQFF
TRBV20-1	many	TRBD2	TRBJ2-1	TGCAGTGCTAGAGTTCGGACTAGAACCTACAATGAGCAGTTCTTC	CSARVRTRTYNEQFF
TRBV29-1	many	.	TRBJ2-5	TGCAGCGTTGAGCCGCCAGAAGAGACCCAGTACTTC	CSVEPPEETQYF
TRBV27	.	TRBD2	TRBJ2-1	TGTGCCAGCAGTTTTCGGTTCGGTTTGGGGACTAGCGGGAGAGCAGAACACAATGAGCAGTTCTTC	CASSFRFGLGTSGRAEHNEQFF
TRBV7-2	many	TRBD1	TRBJ1-1	TGTGCCAGCAGCTTCAAATCAGGGGGCACTGAAGCTTTCTTT	CASSFKSGGTEAFF
TRBV5-1	.	.	TRBJ2-3	TGCGCCAGCAGCTTGGATCAGGGAGCAGATACGCAGTATTTT	CASSLDQGADTQYF
TRBV29-1	many	.	TRBJ2-7	TGCAGCGTTGTGTCAAAACGGGGGGAGCAGTACTTC	CSVVSKRGEQYF
TRBV11-2	many	.	TRBJ2-3	TGTGCCAGCAGCTTAGCCCAACCGCGTCGAACGCAGTATTTT	CASSLAQPRRTQYF
TRBV21-1	few	.	TRBJ1-2	TGTGCCAGCATCGGACAGGCTCATGGCTACACCTTC	CASIGQAHGYTF
TRBV28	many	.	TRBJ1-6	TGTGCCAGCTGGCAGGGGATGGGTAATTCACCCCTCCACTTT	CASWQGMGNSPLHF
TRBV2	.	.	TRBJ1-1	TGTGCCAGCAGCCCCACCAGGGTGAACACTGAAGCTTTCTTT	CASSPTRVNTEAFF
TRBV5-1	many	.	TRBJ2-7	TGCGCCAGCAGCTTGGCCCAAGGCAGGGGCCGACCCTACGAGCAGTACTTC	CASSLAQGRGRPYEQYF
TRBV10-3	many	TRBD1	TRBJ2-6	TGTGCCATCAGCGGACAGGCGCCGGGGGCCAACGTCCTGACTTTC	CAISGQAPGANVLTF
TRBV29-1	many	TRBD2	TRBJ2-1	TGCAGCGTCAAACTACTGGGTCTACTAGCGGGAGGCGTCCACTCCTACAATGAGCAGTTCTTC	CSVKLLGLLAGGVHSYNEQFF
TRBV6-1	few	TRBD1	TRBJ2-7	TGTGCCAGCAGCCCCACGCTAGACAGGGGGCACGAGCAGTACTTC	CASSPTLDRGHEQYF
TRBV12-3/TRBV12-4	many	TRBD1	TRBJ2-7	TGTGCCAGCAGTTCACAGGGGATAGGGCAGTACTTC	CASSSQGIGQYF
TRBV2	many	TRBD2	TRBJ2-3	TGTGCCAGCACTTGGGACTACTACACAGATACGCAGTATTTT	CASTWDYYTDTQYF
TRBV20-1	many	TRBD1	TRBJ2-5	TGCAGTGCCATCACACCGGGACAGGGAGGAGAGACCCAGTACTTC	CSAITPGQGGETQYF
TRBV7-2	few	.	TRBJ2-1	TGTGCCAGCAGCTTCCAGACAGGGTTTGGCGGGGGAATGAAGCAGTTCTTC	CASSFQTGFGGGMKQFF
TRBV20-1	few	.	TRBJ2-1	TGCAGTGCTAGAGACAGCAGCTCCTACAATGAGCAGTTCTTC	CSARDSSSYNEQFF
TRBV20-1	many	.	TRBJ2-2	TGCAGTGCTAGAGATCCCGTTACCGGGGAGCTGTTTTTT	CSARDPVTGELFF
TRBV6-1	few	.	TRBJ1-6	TGTGCCAGCAGTCCTCAGGGAGATAATTCACCCCTCCACTTT	CASSPQGDNSPLHF
TRBV20-1	.	.	TRBJ1-5	TGCAGTGCAAGGAGCCCCAATCAGCCCCAGCATTTT	CSARSPNQPQHF
TRBV4-2	many	.	TRBJ1-3	TGTGCCAGCAGCCAAACAGGGTCTTTTGGAAACACCATATATTTT	CASSQTGSFGNTIYF
TRBV5-1	many	.	TRBJ2-3	TGCGCCAGCACCCACGACCGGGGGGATACGCAGTATTTT	CASTHDRGDTQYF
TRBV20-1	many	.	TRBJ1-1	TGCAGTGCTAGAGCCATGAACACTGAAGCTTTCTTT	CSARAMNTEAFF
TRBV2	.	TRBD1	TRBJ2-7	TGTGCCAGCAGTAGAAAGGACAGGGGCGGGTTATACGAGCAGTACTTC	CASSRKDRGGLYEQYF
TRBV4-3	few	.	TRBJ2-7	TGCGCCAGCAGCCGCGCCACTCTCCAGGTCCACGAGCAGTACTTC	CASSRATLQVHEQYF
TRBV4-2	many	.	TRBJ2-3	TGTGCCAGCAGCCTGCTTCAGTTTACCACAGATACGCAGTATTTT	CASSLLQFTTDTQYF
TRBV7-6	many	.	TRBJ1-1	TGTGCCAGCAGCTTAGAGGGGGGAACATCTGAAGCTTTCTTT	CASSLEGGTSEAFF
TRBV12-3/TRBV12-4	many	.	TRBJ1-5	TGTGCCAGCAGCCGCCCCGACCAGCCCCAGCATTTT	CASSRPDQPQHF
TRBV7-9	many	.	TRBJ2-2	TGTGCCAGCAGGGGTCCGACCGGGGAGCTGTTTTTT	CASRGPTGELFF
TRBV7-8	few	.	TRBJ2-1	TGTGCCAGCAGCTTGTCCCCGGGGACCTACAATGAGCAGTTCTTC	CASSLSPGTYNEQFF
TRBV6-1	many	.	TRBJ1-1	TGTGCCAGCAGTGAACGGGGGCCCCGGAACACTGAAGCTTTCTTT	CASSERGPRNTEAFF
TRBV20-1	few	.	TRBJ2-4	TGCAGTGCTAGAGATCAACAGCTAATAGCCAAAAACATTCAGTACTTC	CSARDQQLIAKNIQYF
TRBV20-1	few	TRBD2	TRBJ2-7	TGCAGTGCTAGAGTGCGGGAGCTCTACGAGCAGTACTTC	CSARVRELYEQYF
TRBV28	many	.	TRBJ2-3	TGTGCCAGCAGTTTGCATGTAGGCCCTCTGTATTTT	CASSLHVGPLYF